This entry concerns a single TCR beta chain. Treatment indicated: randomized to nivolumab then ipilimumab (arm A) or the reverse (arm B). None of the patients previously received DNA-damaging chemotherapy. From thawed PBMCs, live CD3+CD8+ cells negative for CD19 and CD56 were sorted. The sample comes from a study of sequential checkpoint blockade in melanoma. Turning to the study itself: Each arm's sequence ended with maintenance nivolumab.

Generated by immunoSEQ multiplex PCR, the TCRdb table keeps only in-frame clones and is missing some. The sample holds roughly 29,000 clones, approximately 83% seen once. The clonotype was recovered from a human donor with melanoma. The specimen was CD8+ T cells sorted from blood (inferred from file names), collected from a patient given nivolumab and ipilimumab in sequence.

CDR3 residues: CASSLASDEQFF. In DNA form, the CDR3 reads TGTGCCAGCAGTTTAGCCAGTGATGAGCAGTTCTTC. The chain employs TRBV28 and TRBJ2-1; no clear D gene. The germline V gene has CDR1 MDHEN and CDR2 SYDVKM. The CDR3 extends over 12 amino acids. Trimming left V 2 bases short and J 8 bases short, with 7 bases between.